This T cell receptor beta chain was recovered during a study of T-cell reconstitution after alpha-beta-depleted transplantation in children. This CDR3 is 16 amino acids long. CDR1 DFQATT and CDR2 SNEGSKA come from the germline V gene (reference sequence). The TCRbeta library incorporated unique molecular identifiers. MiXCR, applied by TCRdb to the PCR reads, yields one record per CDR3 protein. The profile shows tens of thousands of distinct CDR3 sequences, under 13% of them singletons. This clonotype was observed at least ten times. One end of the junction does not line up with germline, which may come from a read error.

The sequence was obtained from a human donor who donated a stem cell graft to a child with chronic granulomatous disease. The sample in question was PBMCs from the stem cell graft donor, obtained from the stem cell graft. This rearrangement joins TRBV20-1 to TRBJ2-7; 12 positions agree with TRBD2. This chain's CDR3 is CCASHSSGGAIHEQYF. The CDR3, as DNA: TGCTGTGCTAGTCACTCTAGCGGGGGGGCGATCCACGAGCAGTACTTC.